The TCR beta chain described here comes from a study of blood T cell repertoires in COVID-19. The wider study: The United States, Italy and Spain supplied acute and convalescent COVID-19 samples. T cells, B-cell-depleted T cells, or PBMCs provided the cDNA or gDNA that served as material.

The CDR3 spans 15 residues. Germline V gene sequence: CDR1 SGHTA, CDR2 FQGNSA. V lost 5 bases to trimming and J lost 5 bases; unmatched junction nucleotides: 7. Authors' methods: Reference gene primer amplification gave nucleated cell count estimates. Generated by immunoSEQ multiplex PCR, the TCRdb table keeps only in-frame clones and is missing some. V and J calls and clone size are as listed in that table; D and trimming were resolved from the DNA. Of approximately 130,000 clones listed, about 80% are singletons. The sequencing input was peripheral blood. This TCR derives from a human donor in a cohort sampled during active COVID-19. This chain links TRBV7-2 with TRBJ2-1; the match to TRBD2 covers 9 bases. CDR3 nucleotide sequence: TGTGCCAGCAGCCCAAACGCGGGAGGGGACAATGAGCAGTTCTTC. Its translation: CASSPNAGGDNEQFF. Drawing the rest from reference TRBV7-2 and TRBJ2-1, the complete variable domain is GAGVSQSPSNKVTEKGKDVELRCDPISGHTALYWYRQSLGQGLEFLIYFQGNSAPDKSGLPSDRFSAERTGGSVSTLTIQRTQQEDSAVYLCASSPNAGGDNEQFFGPGTRLTVL.